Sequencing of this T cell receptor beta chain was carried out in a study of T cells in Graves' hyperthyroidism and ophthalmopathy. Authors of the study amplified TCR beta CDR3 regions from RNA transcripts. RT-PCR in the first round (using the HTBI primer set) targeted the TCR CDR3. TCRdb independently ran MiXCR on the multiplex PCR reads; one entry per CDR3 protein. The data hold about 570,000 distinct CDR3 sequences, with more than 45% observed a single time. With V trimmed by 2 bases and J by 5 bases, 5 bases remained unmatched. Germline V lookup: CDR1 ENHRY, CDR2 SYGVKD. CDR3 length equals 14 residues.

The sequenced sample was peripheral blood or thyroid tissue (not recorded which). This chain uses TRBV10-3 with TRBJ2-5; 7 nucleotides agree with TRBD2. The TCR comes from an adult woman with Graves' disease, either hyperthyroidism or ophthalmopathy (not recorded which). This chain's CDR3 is CAISEAGVGETQYF. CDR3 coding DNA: TGTGCCATCAGTGAGGCGGGAGTAGGGGAGACCCAGTACTTC.